Listed below are T cell receptor beta chains from one sample, sequenced in a study of OX40 agonist ivuxolimab in advanced cancers. The assay was immunoSEQ multiplex PCR, and TCRdb's table has in-frame clones only and misses some. Among 40,000 to 45,000 clones listed, around 87% were seen once. The material sequenced was CD4+ or CD8+ T cells sorted from blood, taken in a trial of the OX40 agonist ivuxolimab. These receptors were collected from an adult with an advanced solid tumor such as melanoma, head and neck, liver or kidney cancer. Both conserved end residues are part of each CDR3. Fields, in order: D gene, clone size, V gene, J gene, CDR3 protein, CDR3 DNA. D genes are given only for firm matches. Some rows have no size entry. The others give once, few or many, or a class for an expanded clone.

>.|.|TRBV27|TRBJ2-7
CASSLRHSYEQYF
TGTGCCAGCAGTTTACGACACTCCTACGAGCAGTACTTC
>.|.|TRBV28|TRBJ2-5
CASSSLAGGVETQYF
TGTGCCAGCAGTTCCCTGGCGGGCGGGGTAGAGACCCAGTACTTC
>.|once|TRBV11-2|TRBJ1-2
CASSPSTGRGYTF
TGTGCCAGCAGCCCGTCGACGGGGAGGGGCTACACCTTC
>.|.|TRBV29-1|TRBJ2-7
CSAYGTTDEQYF
TGCAGCGCCTACGGGACCACCGACGAGCAGTACTTC
>TRBD2|.|TRBV5-1|TRBJ2-7
CASSFLAGASYEQYF
TGCGCCAGCAGCTTCCTAGCGGGAGCCTCCTACGAGCAGTACTTC
>.|.|TRBV11-3|TRBJ2-1
CASSLERLYAHNEQFF
TGTGCCAGCAGCTTAGAGCGACTTTACGCCCACAATGAGCAGTTCTTC
>TRBD2|.|TRBV18|TRBJ2-7
CASSLGARGREQYF
TGTGCCAGCTCACTGGGGGCCCGCGGGAGGGAGCAGTACTTC
>.|.|TRBV15|TRBJ2-3
CATSREGPADTQYF
TGTGCCACCAGCAGAGAGGGCCCTGCAGATACGCAGTATTTT
>.|.|TRBV18|TRBJ1-1
CASSPSVQGDTEAFF
TGTGCCAGCTCACCTTCAGTGCAAGGAGACACTGAAGCTTTCTTT
>TRBD2|.|TRBV5-6|TRBJ2-1
CASSLPSGTSGRYEQFF
TGTGCCAGCAGCTTGCCCTCTGGGACTAGCGGGAGATATGAGCAGTTCTTC
>TRBD1|.|TRBV7-6|TRBJ2-7
CASSFGDSSYEQYF
TGTGCCAGCAGCTTCGGGGACAGCTCCTACGAGCAGTACTTC
>.|.|TRBV27|TRBJ1-2
CASSPTGIIYGYTF
TGTGCCAGCAGCCCTACGGGGATCATCTATGGCTACACCTTC
>.|.|TRBV5-4|TRBJ1-1
CASSLGVLGTWWAFF
TGTGCCAGCAGCTTGGGAGTATTGGGGACGTGGTGGGCTTTCTTT
>.|few|TRBV2|TRBJ2-1
CASSELLSVNEQFF
TGTGCCAGCAGTGAACTTCTTAGCGTCAATGAGCAGTTCTTC
>.|.|TRBV10-3|TRBJ2-1
CAISERYNEQFF
TGTGCCATCAGTGAACGGTACAATGAGCAGTTCTTC
>TRBD2|.|TRBV11-3|TRBJ2-5
CASSRSGRTETQYF
TGTGCCAGCAGTAGAAGCGGGAGGACCGAGACCCAGTACTTC
>TRBD1|.|TRBV29-1|TRBJ2-2
CSVEDPGTDNTGELFF
TGCAGCGTTGAAGATCCTGGGACAGACAACACCGGGGAGCTGTTTTTT
>.|few|TRBV6-5|TRBJ1-4
CASSYDWEAGEKLFF
TGTGCCAGCAGTTACGATTGGGAGGCCGGTGAAAAACTGTTTTTT
>.|.|TRBV6-5|TRBJ2-3
CASRRNRGTDTQYF
TGTGCCAGCAGGAGAAACAGGGGCACAGATACGCAGTATTTT
>.|.|TRBV28|TRBJ2-7
CASSQGGGISYEQYF
TGTGCCAGCTCGCAAGGGGGCGGGATCTCCTACGAGCAGTACTTC
>.|.|TRBV28|TRBJ2-1
CASSLLTRRSNEQFF
TGTGCCAGCAGTTTATTAACTAGGAGAAGCAATGAGCAGTTCTTC
>TRBD2|.|TRBV30|TRBJ2-7
CAWGSGNYEQYF
TGTGCCTGGGGGAGCGGGAACTACGAGCAGTACTTC
>.|.|TRBV5-6|TRBJ2-3
CASSLLQGTDTQYF
TGTGCCAGCAGCTTGTTACAGGGTACAGATACGCAGTATTTT
>TRBD2|.|TRBV11-3|TRBJ2-7
CASSLAGGVEQYF
TGTGCCAGCAGCCTAGCGGGAGGGGTCGAGCAGTACTTC
>.|.|TRBV7-3|TRBJ1-2
CASSYDRWSYGYTF
TGTGCCAGCAGTTACGACAGGTGGAGCTATGGCTACACCTTC
>TRBD1|.|TRBV11-2|TRBJ2-5
CASSSWTGKGETQYF
TGTGCCAGCAGCTCTTGGACAGGGAAGGGAGAGACCCAGTACTTC
>.|few|TRBV28|TRBJ2-7
CASSSAGDGYEQYF
TGTGCCAGCAGTTCGGCAGGGGATGGCTACGAGCAGTACTTC
>TRBD1|.|TRBV11-1|TRBJ2-7
CASSSRDRRRAYEQYF
TGTGCCAGCAGCTCTAGGGACAGGCGGAGGGCCTACGAGCAGTACTTC
>.|.|TRBV6-1|TRBJ2-5
CASSEILQSWETQYF
TGTGCCAGCAGTGAAATTCTACAGTCATGGGAGACCCAGTACTTC